This T cell receptor beta chain was sequenced for a study of blood T cell repertoires in COVID-19. Germline CDR1 and CDR2: MNHEY and SVGAGI. V gave up 7 bases and J gave up 0 bases, with 10 bases separating them. This CDR3 is built from 13 residues. Original processing notes: For nucleated cells, counts were estimated from reference gene primer amplification. Clones were sequenced by immunoSEQ multiplex PCR, and TCRdb holds only the in-frame ones, with some missing. V and J calls and clone size are those listed in that table; D and trimming were worked out from the DNA. This table has 200,000 to 250,000 clones, 80% to 90% appearing once.

The sequence came from a young man with active or convalescent COVID-19. The specimen was peripheral blood. The chain links TRBV6-5 to TRBJ2-7; D remains ambiguous. CDR3 sequence reads: CASKLRSSYEQYF. The CDR3 nucleotides read TGTGCCAGCAAACTCCGAAGCTCCTACGAGCAGTACTTC.